These 6 T cell receptor beta chains were sequenced from one sample in a study of blood T cell repertoires in COVID-19. TCRdb's copy holds only in-frame clones and misses some; the assay was immunoSEQ multiplex PCR. This table holds around 120,000 clones, 70% to 90% found once. The source material was peripheral blood. These receptors came from a man between 65 and 85 years old who had recovered from COVID-19.

This chain links TRBV18 with TRBJ1-6; TRBD1 agrees at 10 bases. The CDR3 is 15 amino acids. V lost 4 bases to trimming and J lost 7 bases; unmatched junction nucleotides: 4. The V gene's germline CDR1 is KGHSH and CDR2 LQKENI. The CDR3 region is CASSRTGGSNSPLHF. Here the CDR3 DNA reads TGTGCCAGCTCACGGACAGGGGGTAGCAATTCACCCCTCCACTTT.

The gene calls are TRBV5-4 and TRBJ2-3, with 8 nucleotides matching TRBD2. Germline assignment: CDR1 SGHNT and CDR2 YYREEE (reference sequence). Trimming removed 3 bases from V and 0 bases from J; junction bases left unmatched: 9. This CDR3 has 17 amino acids. This chain's CDR3 is CASSWGGSGTSTDTQYF. The CDR3 DNA reads as TGTGCCAGCAGCTGGGGGGGTAGCGGGACTAGCACAGATACGCAGTATTTT.

This chain links TRBV11-1 with TRBJ2-1, with 7 nucleotides matching TRBD1. Germline lookup yields CDR1 SGHAT and CDR2 FQDESV (reference sequence). This CDR3 contains 15 residues. Trimming at V came to 5 bases and at J to 6 bases, leaving 10 bases not matched to a gene. The CDR3 loop reads CASSQGTVVSNEQFF. The CDR3 DNA reads TGTGCCAGCAGCCAGGGGACAGTGGTATCCAATGAGCAGTTCTTC.

The chain couples TRBV10-1 to TRBJ2-1; D is ambiguous. The CDR3 is made up of 11 amino acids. The ends were cut back, 9 bases at V and 6 bases at J, with 9 bases in the middle. Germline CDR1 WNHNN, CDR2 SYGVQD (reference sequence). The CDR3 DNA reads TGCGCCAGGAGTTCGGGCAATGAGCAGTTCTTC. Amino acid sequence: CARSSGNEQFF.

V gene TRBV4-2 combines with J gene TRBJ2-7; 8 positions match TRBD2. CDR1 is LGHNA, CDR2 YNFKEQ, per germline. This CDR3 is 13 amino acids long. With V trimmed by 5 bases and J by 4 bases, 4 bases remained unmatched. CDR3 DNA: TGTGCCAGCAGCAGAAGCGGGAGTTACGAGCAGTACTTC. It specifies CASSRSGSYEQYF.

The V gene is TRBV6-6, the J gene TRBJ2-7; 8 bases are shared with TRBD1. This CDR3 has 16 residues. CDR1 MNHNY and CDR2 SVGAGI come from the germline V gene (reference sequence). Losses at the gene ends were 1 base for V and 5 bases for J; bases not matched to a gene: 10. The DNA for the CDR3 is TGTGCCAGCAGTTACTTGGCAGGGGGCTTTTCTGACGAGCAGTACTTC. Residues: CASSYLAGGFSDEQYF.